This T cell receptor beta chain was sequenced in a study of blood T cell repertoires in COVID-19. Turning to the study itself: Acute and convalescent COVID-19 samples came from the United States, Italy and Spain.

Methods used by the authors: Quantification of nucleated cells was approximated via reference gene primer amplification. This table comes from immunoSEQ multiplex PCR, and its TCRdb copy is limited to in-frame clones, with some not included. The DNA was the basis for D and trimming; V, J and clone size are from that table. Among about 42,000 clones, over 75% were seen once, and the ten largest hold roughly 9.5%. The V segment lost 4 bases and the J segment 7 bases; nucleotides outside the gene matches: 6. The CDR3 extends over 14 amino acids. Germline V gene data show CDR1 as MGHRA and CDR2 as YSYEKL. This clone was seen a single time.

The sample comprised peripheral blood. The receptor comes from a man aged 25-45 years with active or convalescent COVID-19. The chain joins TRBV4-1 to TRBJ1-2; TRBD1 aligns across 10 bases. The CDR3 here is CASSPDRGLGGYTF. The CDR3 DNA is TGCGCCAGCAGCCCGGACAGGGGGTTGGGTGGCTACACCTTC.